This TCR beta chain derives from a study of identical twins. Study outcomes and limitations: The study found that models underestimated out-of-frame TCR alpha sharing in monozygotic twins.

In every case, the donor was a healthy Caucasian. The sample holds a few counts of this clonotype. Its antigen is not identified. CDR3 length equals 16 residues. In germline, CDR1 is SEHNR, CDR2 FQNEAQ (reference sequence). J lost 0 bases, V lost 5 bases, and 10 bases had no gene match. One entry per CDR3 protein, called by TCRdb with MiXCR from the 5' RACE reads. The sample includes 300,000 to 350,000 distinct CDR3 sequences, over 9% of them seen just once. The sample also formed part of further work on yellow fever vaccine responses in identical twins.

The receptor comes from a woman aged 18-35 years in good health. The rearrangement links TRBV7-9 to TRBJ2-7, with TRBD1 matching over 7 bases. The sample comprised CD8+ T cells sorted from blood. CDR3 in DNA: TGTGCCAGCAGCCTCCTCCGGGACAGCCACTCCTACGAGCAGTACTTC. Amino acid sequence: CASSLLRDSHSYEQYF. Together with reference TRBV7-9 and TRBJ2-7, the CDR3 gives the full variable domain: DTGVSQNPRHKITKRGQNVTFRCDPISEHNRLYWYRQTLGQGPEFLTYFQNEAQLEKSRLLSDRFSAERPKGSFSTLEIQRTEQGDSAMYLCASSLLRDSHSYEQYFGPGTRLTVT.